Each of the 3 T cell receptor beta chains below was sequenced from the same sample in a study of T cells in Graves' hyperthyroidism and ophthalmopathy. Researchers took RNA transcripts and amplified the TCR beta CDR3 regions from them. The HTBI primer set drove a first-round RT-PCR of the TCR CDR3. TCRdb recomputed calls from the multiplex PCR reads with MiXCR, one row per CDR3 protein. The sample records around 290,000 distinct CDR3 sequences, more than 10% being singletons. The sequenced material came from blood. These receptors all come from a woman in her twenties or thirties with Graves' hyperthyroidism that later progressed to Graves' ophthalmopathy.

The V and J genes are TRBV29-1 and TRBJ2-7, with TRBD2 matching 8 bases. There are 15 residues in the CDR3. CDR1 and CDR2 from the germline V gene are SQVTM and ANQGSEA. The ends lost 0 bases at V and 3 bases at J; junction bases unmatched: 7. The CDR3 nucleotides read TGCAGCGTTGAAGAAGAGCGGGAGAACAACTACGAGCAGTACTTC. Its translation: CSVEEERENNYEQYF.

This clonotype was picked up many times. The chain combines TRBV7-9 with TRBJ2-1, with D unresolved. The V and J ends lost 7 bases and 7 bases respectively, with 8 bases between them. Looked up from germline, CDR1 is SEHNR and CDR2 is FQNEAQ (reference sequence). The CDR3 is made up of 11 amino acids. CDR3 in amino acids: CASTVGNEQFF. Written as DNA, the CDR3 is TGTGCCAGCACCGTCGGGAATGAGCAGTTCTTC.

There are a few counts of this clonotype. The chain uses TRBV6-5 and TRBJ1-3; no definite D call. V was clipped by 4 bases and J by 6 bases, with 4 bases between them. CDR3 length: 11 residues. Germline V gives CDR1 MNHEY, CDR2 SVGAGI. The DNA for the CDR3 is TGTGCCAGCAGTTCCACAAACACCATATATTTT. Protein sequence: CASSSTNTIYF.